The rows below give T cell receptor beta chains drawn from one sample of a study of cytomegalovirus exposure and HLA in healthy donors. Clones were read by immunoSEQ multiplex PCR, and TCRdb kept only the in-frame ones, dropping some. The data include under 95,000 clones; the top ten clones carry 3.8%. Sequenced sample: PBMCs. The receptors here all came from a man aged 18-30 years in good health and CMV-seropositive. CDR3s leave out the opening cysteine and the closing phenylalanine or tryptophan.

length,J,V,CDR3
12,TRBJ2-7,TRBV5-5,ASSLGQISYEQY
12,TRBJ1-5,TRBV21-1,ASSIRQGNQPQH
14,TRBJ1-5,TRBV27,ASSLSNRVSNQPQH
11,TRBJ2-7,TRBV10-3,AIRYRSSYEQY
13,TRBJ1-1,TRBV5-1,ASSLIDSLNTEAF
14,TRBJ1-2,TRBV7-3,ASSLNVGAASYGYT
13,TRBJ2-1,TRBV4-3,ASSQGRDRYNEQF
12,TRBJ2-2,TRBV7-9,ANGPQRDTGELF
13,TRBJ1-5,TRBV28,ASSSPDAGEQPQH
15,TRBJ2-2,TRBV11-2,ASSLNGGLSYTGELF
11,TRBJ2-2,TRBV6-5,ASILRPGGELF
14,TRBJ2-3,TRBV9,ASSVLPGEDTDTQY
14,TRBJ2-5,TRBV14,ASSQVQGAPVETQY
10,TRBJ2-5,TRBV11-2,ASSFLEETQY
13,TRBJ2-3,TRBV7-2,ASSLQGGGTDTQY
13,TRBJ2-1,TRBV5-1,ASRVGLAQYNEQF
12,TRBJ2-7,TRBV25-1,ASSRQGISYEQY
11,TRBJ2-7,TRBV28,AASFGGLYEQY
12,TRBJ2-3,TRBV5-1,ASSLGLATDTQY
13,TRBJ2-7,TRBV28,ASRLIQGVETMQY
11,TRBJ1-2,TRBV28,ASSSTGAYGYT
12,TRBJ2-1,TRBV29-1,SVDPLAANNEQF
10,TRBJ1-1,TRBV28,ASSFIGREAF
12,TRBJ2-1,TRBV11-3,ASSLLAGSGEQF
12,TRBJ1-2,TRBV4-2,ASSQDRGGRGYT
15,TRBJ2-3,TRBV6-1,ASSESWTSGGANTQY
11,TRBJ1-1,TRBV18,ASSSNNRGQAF
13,TRBJ2-7,TRBV28,ASSSYTGDYYEQY
11,TRBJ1-1,TRBV11-3,ASSLGPHTEAF